The T cell receptor beta chain described here comes from a study of blood T cell repertoires in COVID-19. Overall study context: Sources were T cells, B-cell-depleted T cells, or PBMCs; the material itself was cDNA or gDNA.

Per the original data handling: Scientists estimated how many nucleated cells there were by amplifying reference gene primers. Profiled with immunoSEQ multiplex PCR; TCRdb holds only in-frame clones, not every one. V, J and clone size were drawn from that table, and D and trimming were deduced from the DNA. The table shows 110,000 or so clones, with under 90% occurring only once. Sequenced: peripheral blood. The clonotype was recovered from a woman aged 45-60 years with acute or convalescent COVID-19.

The CDR3 loop reads CAWSLGRGVSYEQYF. The CDR3 DNA reads TGTGCCTGGAGTTTGGGGAGGGGCGTAAGCTACGAGCAGTACTTC. V and J are TRBV30 and TRBJ2-7, with 7 bases aligning to TRBD2. CDR3 size: 15 residues. The germline V gene encodes CDR1 GTSNPN and CDR2 SVGIG (reference sequence). Unmatched junction bases numbered 10, after V lost 2 bases and J lost 3 bases.